This TCR beta chain was sequenced for a study of blood T cell repertoires in COVID-19. Study-level information: The cDNA or gDNA used as material had been derived from T cells, B-cell-depleted T cells, or PBMCs.

The germline CDR1 and CDR2 sequences are MNHEY and SVGAGI. After removal of 6 bases from V and 3 bases from J, the junction contained 5 bases not matched to a gene. This CDR3 contains 14 residues. Methods used by the authors: Counts of nucleated cells, estimated from reference gene primer amplification, were obtained. Using immunoSEQ multiplex PCR, the repertoire was profiled, and TCRdb retains in-frame clones only, with some absent. That table furnishes V, J and clone size, whereas the DNA furnished D and trimming. The data hold about 130,000 clones, with approximately 89% observed a single time. Sequencing was carried out using peripheral blood. The chain has TRBV6-5 and TRBJ2-5; 9 bases align to TRBD1. The TCR comes from an older woman with acute or convalescent COVID-19. The DNA for the CDR3 is TGTGCCAGCAGACAGGGGGCGAGGGAAGAGACCCAGTACTTC. Residues: CASRQGAREETQYF.